The present T cell receptor (beta chain) was sequenced within a study of beta chain features in type 1 diabetes. Study findings and constraints: People with Type 1 diabetes carried modestly yet significantly shorter TCRB CDR3s in all four CD4+ subsets. Resolution of whether HLA type affects TCRB rearrangement was not achieved here.

Reverse transcribing all isolated RNA meant expressed TCRB transcripts were sequenced. Sequencing used immunoSEQ multiplex PCR; TCRdb keeps in-frame clones, though not all of them. The sample lists over 150,000 clones; 10% were seen once. As regards this clone: Antigen unknown.

Per germline, CDR1 SGHAT and CDR2 FQNNGV. The trim removed 1 base at V and 3 bases at J, leaving 1 base unmatched. There are 15 residues in the CDR3. The authors obtained over 95% purity in all sorted populations. The sample taken for sequencing was central memory CD4+ T cells from blood. The chain recombines TRBV11-2 with TRBJ2-3, with TRBD1 matching 10 bases. The clonotype originates from a man under 40 with type 1 diabetes. Here the CDR3 reads CASSLGTGGTDTQYF. DNA of the CDR3: TGTGCCAGCAGCTTAGGGACAGGGGGGACAGATACGCAGTATTTT.